The source of this T cell receptor (beta chain) is a study of T cell responses to AZD1222 COVID-19 vaccine. About the research overall: Some second doses came at about 4 weeks and others at about 12 weeks; these were pooled.

Broader study findings: As reported, nearly half of all spike-specific TCRs target variant regions that are unmutated. CD4 TCRs covered the whole spike, strongest at regions 160-218 and 743-854.

V lost 5 bases and J lost 4, with 14 bases in between. This CDR3 has 15 residues. Germline V gives CDR1 SGHTA, CDR2 FQGNSA. This clone was seen a few times. Its antigen remains unknown. Method: immunoSEQ multiplex PCR; TCRdb's copy keeps in-frame clones and lacks some. The sample includes tens of thousands of clones, more than 60% of them seen just once. The sequencing used peripheral blood, collected on day 0 of AZD1222 vaccination. The chain is built from TRBV7-2 and TRBJ2-2; no clear D. The receptor was isolated from an adult in good health. CDR3 sequence (DNA): TGTGCCAGCAGCCCGGCCCAAGTATTCACCGGGGAGCTGTTTTTT. It is translated as CASSPAQVFTGELFF.